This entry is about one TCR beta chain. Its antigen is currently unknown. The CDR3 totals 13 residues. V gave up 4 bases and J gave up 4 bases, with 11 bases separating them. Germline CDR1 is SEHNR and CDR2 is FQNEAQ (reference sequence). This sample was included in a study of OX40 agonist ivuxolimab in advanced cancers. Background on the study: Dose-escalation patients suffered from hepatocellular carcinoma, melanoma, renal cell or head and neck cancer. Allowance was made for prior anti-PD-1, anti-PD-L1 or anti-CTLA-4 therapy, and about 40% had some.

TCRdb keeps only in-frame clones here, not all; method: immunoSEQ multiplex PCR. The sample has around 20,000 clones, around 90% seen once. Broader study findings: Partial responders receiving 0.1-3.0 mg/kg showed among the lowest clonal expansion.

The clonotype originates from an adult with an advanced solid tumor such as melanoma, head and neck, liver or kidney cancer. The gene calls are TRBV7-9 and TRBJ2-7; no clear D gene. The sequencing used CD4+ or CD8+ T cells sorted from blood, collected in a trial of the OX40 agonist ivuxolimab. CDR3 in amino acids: CASSSSGGYEQYF. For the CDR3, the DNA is TGTGCCAGCAGCTCCTCGGGTGGATACGAGCAGTACTTC.